These 23 T cell receptor beta chains came from one sample sequenced in a study of cytomegalovirus exposure and HLA in healthy donors. With 60 Vbeta and 13 Jbeta primers, the PCR was carried out. The repertoire was sequenced with immunoSEQ multiplex PCR; TCRdb's copy has only in-frame clones and lacks some. This sample has 150,000 to 200,000 clones, with under 80% found just once. The sequencing sample was made of PBMCs. Receptors were obtained from a female donor in good health and CMV-seronegative.

CDR3 DNA: TGCAGCGGCCGGACAGGGAATTTTAACACAGATACGCAGTATTTT. Translation: CSGRTGNFNTDTQYF. The V gene is TRBV29-1, the J gene TRBJ2-3, with 8 bases fitting TRBD1. The V segment lost 7 bases and the J segment 2 bases; nucleotides outside the gene matches: 11. The CDR3 has 15 amino acids. From germline, CDR1 is SQVTM and CDR2 ANQGSEA.

This clone was seen a single time. V and J are TRBV10-1 and TRBJ1-6; 9 bases are shared with TRBD1. V shed 6 bases and J 5 bases; nucleotides not matched to a gene: 2. Germline V gene data show CDR1 as WNHNN and CDR2 as SYGVQD (reference sequence). This CDR3 has 14 amino acids. CDR3 sequence: CASSRDRDNSPLHF. The CDR3 DNA reads TGCGCCAGCAGCCGGGACAGGGATAATTCACCCCTCCACTTT.

The rearrangement uses TRBV28 and TRBJ1-1; 9 bases map to TRBD1. V was pared by 6 bases and J by 4 bases, with 3 bases of the junction left unmatched. Germline-derived CDR1 and CDR2 are MDHEN and SYDVKM. The CDR3 extends over 13 amino acids. DNA of the CDR3: TGTGCCAGCAGGCGGGACAGGGTCACTGAAGCTTTCTTT. Encoded protein: CASRRDRVTEAFF.

The V call is TRBV2, the J call TRBJ2-1; no definite D call. This CDR3 spans 14 amino acids. With 6 bases removed from V and 1 base from J, the gap between germline ends came to 10 bases. Germline V lookup: CDR1 SNHLY, CDR2 FYNNEI. CDR3 in amino acids: CASRQRNSYNEQFF. CDR3 DNA: TGTGCCAGCAGGCAGCGAAATTCCTACAATGAGCAGTTCTTC.

A few counts support this clone. The V gene is TRBV2, the J gene TRBJ1-1, with 9 bases identical to TRBD1. Germline V gives CDR1 SNHLY, CDR2 FYNNEI. Trimming removed 7 bases from V and 10 bases from J; junction bases left unmatched: 13. The length of the CDR3 is 14 residues. CDR3 residues: CASTDRDREKVAFF. The CDR3 DNA reads as TGTGCCAGCACCGACCGGGACAGGGAGAAGGTAGCTTTCTTT.

The rearrangement joins TRBV29-1 to TRBJ1-2; the D gene is possibly TRBD1 (6 bases). Germline values: CDR1 SQVTM, CDR2 ANQGSEA. V was trimmed by 4 bases and J by 3 bases, leaving 12 bases between them. CDR3 size: 13 residues. The CDR3 loop is CSVGETGDYGYTF. DNA of the CDR3: TGCAGCGTTGGAGAGACAGGAGACTATGGCTACACCTTC.

In its sample, this clone was seen a few times. The germline gene is not matched at one end of the junction; a read error may be the cause. The chain has TRBV7-9 and TRBJ1-1; D ambiguous. In germline, CDR1 is SEHNR, CDR2 FQNEAQ (reference sequence). CDR3 length: 13 amino acids. The CDR3 DNA follows: TGTGCCAGCAGATTAGGCGGGAACACTGAAGCTTTCTTT. Translation gives CASRLGGNTEAFF. Filled out from reference TRBV7-9 and TRBJ1-1, the complete variable domain reads DTGVSQNPRHKITKRGQNVTFRCDPISEHNRLYWYRQTLGQGPEFLTYFQNEAQLEKSRLLSDRFSAERPKGSFSTLEIQRTEQGDSAMYLCASRLGGNTEAFFGQGTRLTVV.

The rearrangement joins TRBV4-3 to TRBJ2-7; D might be TRBD2 (6 bases). Trimming stripped 0 bases from V and 2 bases from J, with 14 bases between. The germline gives CDR1 LGHNA, CDR2 YSLEER. The CDR3 totals 16 residues. CDR3 DNA sequence: TGCGCCAGCAGCCAAGAGGAGGGCGGCTTACCCTACGAGCAGTACTTC. Protein: CASSQEEGGLPYEQYF.

The chain recombines TRBV11-2 with TRBJ2-3; 11 positions agree with TRBD1. J lost 5 bases, V lost 5 bases, and 9 bases had no gene match. The germline V gene has CDR1 SGHAT and CDR2 FQNNGV. The CDR3 length is 16 residues. DNA of the CDR3: TGTGCCAGCAGCCAAGGGGACAGGGGGTGGATAGATACGCAGTATTTT. It codes for CASSQGDRGWIDTQYF.

The chain couples TRBV27 to TRBJ2-7; 8 bases are a match to TRBD1. This CDR3 region has 12 residues. Germline-derived CDR1 and CDR2 are MNHEY and SMNVEV (reference sequence). The V segment lost 8 bases and the J segment 2 bases; nucleotides outside the gene matches: 2. This CDR3 reads CASGQGTYEQYF. The CDR3 DNA follows: TGTGCCAGCGGACAGGGTACCTACGAGCAGTACTTC.

The chain carries TRBV30 and TRBJ1-1, with D tentatively TRBD1 (6 bases). Trimming left V 3 bases short and J 2 bases short, with 22 bases between. The CDR3 is 17 amino acids. CDR1 GTSNPN and CDR2 SVGIG come from the germline V gene (reference sequence). The CDR3 bases are TGTGCCTGGAGGGCTACGGGACACCGAGGGATTAACACTGAAGCTTTCTTT. It translates to CAWRATGHRGINTEAFF.

The V gene is TRBV18, the J gene TRBJ1-6; TRBD1 matches at 8 bases. This CDR3 is built from 13 residues. Germline V lookup: CDR1 KGHSH, CDR2 LQKENI. Trimming took 2 bases from V and 11 from J; bases not matched to a gene: 2. CDR3: CASSPKTGAPLHF. CDR3 sequence (DNA): TGTGCCAGCTCACCAAAGACAGGGGCACCCCTCCACTTT.

This clone appeared a single time. The chain carries TRBV4-2 and TRBJ2-7; weak D call: TRBD1 (7 bases). CDR3 length: 16 residues. Germline V CDR1 and CDR2: LGHNA, YNFKEQ. V dropped 4 bases and J dropped 0 bases, with 16 bases sitting between them. CDR3 DNA: TGTGCCAGCAGCCGAGAACAGGGGACTGGCTCCTACGAGCAGTACTTC. Its translation is CASSREQGTGSYEQYF.

V gene TRBV7-6 combines with J gene TRBJ1-3; D is unresolved. The CDR3 spans 15 residues. The germline V gene encodes CDR1 SGHVS and CDR2 FNYEAQ. V lost 6 bases, J lost 0 bases, and 12 bases lay in between. The CDR3 spells CASSPDGSSGNTIYF. CDR3 nucleotides: TGTGCCAGCAGTCCTGACGGGAGCTCTGGAAACACCATATATTTT. Complete variable domain (other parts from reference TRBV7-6 and TRBJ1-3): GAGVSQSPRYKVTKRGQDVALRCDPISGHVSLYWYRQALGQGPEFLTYFNYEAQQDKSGLPNDRFSAERPEGSISTLTIQRTEQRDSAMYRCASSPDGSSGNTIYFGEGSWLTVV.

This chain joins TRBV28 and TRBJ2-7; D is unclear. The CDR3 has 11 residues. Germline V lookup: CDR1 MDHEN, CDR2 SYDVKM. Trimming left V 5 bases short and J 3 bases short, with 5 bases between. The CDR3 coding sequence is TGTGCCAGCAGTCAACACTACGAGCAGTACTTC. Its protein product is CASSQHYEQYF. Supplemented by reference TRBV28 and TRBJ2-7, the full variable domain reads DVKVTQSSRYLVKRTGEKVFLECVQDMDHENMFWYRQDPGLGLRLIYFSYDVKMKEKGDIPEGYSVSREKKERFSLILESASTNQTSMYLCASSQHYEQYFGPGTRLTVT.

The rearrangement links TRBV28 to TRBJ2-7; TRBD2 matches 7 bases. Germline V gene lookup returns CDR1 MDHEN and CDR2 SYDVKM. J lost 0 bases, V lost 3 bases, and 14 bases had no gene match. This CDR3 comprises 18 residues. The CDR3: CASSFQIAPGLTSYEQYF. The CDR3, as DNA: TGTGCCAGCAGTTTCCAAATCGCCCCGGGACTAACCTCCTACGAGCAGTACTTC.

V is TRBV4-1 and J is TRBJ2-7, with D possibly matching TRBD1 (6 bases). Germline V gene sequence: CDR1 MGHRA, CDR2 YSYEKL. This CDR3 has 15 residues. The ends were cut back, 5 bases at V and 9 bases at J, with 23 bases in the middle. Here the CDR3 DNA reads TGCGCCAGCAGCACGTCCGGGACATACAATCAGGGGCAGTACTTC. Translation: CASSTSGTYNQGQYF.

J is TRBJ1-2 and V is TRBV19, with 9 bases lining up with TRBD1. The CDR3 sequence is 14 residues long. V gave up 6 bases and J gave up 3 bases; unmatched junction bases: 5. CDR1 is LNHDA and CDR2 is SQIVND in the germline V gene (reference sequence). CDR3: CASRRDREDYGYTF. CDR3 DNA sequence: TGTGCCAGTAGAAGGGACAGGGAAGACTATGGCTACACCTTC. Full variable domain (missing parts from reference TRBV19 and TRBJ1-2): DGGITQSPKYLFRKEGQNVTLSCEQNLNHDAMYWYRQDPGQGLRLIYYSQIVNDFQKGDIAEGYSVSREKKESFPLTVTSAQKNPTAFYLCASRRDREDYGYTFGSGTRLTVV.

The chain is built from TRBV21-1 and TRBJ1-5. TRBV21-1 is a documented pseudogene. The CDR3 spans 15 residues. Here the CDR3 DNA reads TGTGCCAGCAGCCCTCGGGGTACGGGCCTTCAGCCCCAGCATTTT. This codes for CASSPRGTGLQPQHF.

The chain's CDR3 is CASSLAHGPGELFF. Written as DNA, the CDR3 is TGTGCCAGCAGCTTAGCGCATGGGCCCGGGGAGCTGTTTTTT. The V call is TRBV7-6, the J call TRBJ2-2; D remains unclear. This CDR3 region has 14 residues. Trimming took 0 bases from V and 6 from J, leaving 8 bases between them. Germline V gene data show CDR1 as SGHVS and CDR2 as FNYEAQ.

Note on this clone: The same CDR3 can be traced to other DNA sequences in this sample. V usage is TRBV5-1 and J usage is TRBJ2-6, with 10 bases matching TRBD1. The CDR3 loop spans 16 amino acids. V was clipped by 3 bases and J by 4 bases; unmatched bases: 4. The V gene's germline CDR1 is SGHRS and CDR2 YFSETQ. CDR3 sequence (DNA): TGCGCCAGCAGCTGGACAGGGGGAGGAGGGGCCAACGTCCTGACTTTC. Translation gives CASSWTGGGGANVLTF.

This clone was recorded a few times. The rearrangement uses TRBV27 and TRBJ1-4; maybe TRBD1 (6 bases). In germline, CDR1 is MNHEY, CDR2 SMNVEV (reference sequence). The CDR3 runs to 14 residues. V lost 3 bases, J lost 7 bases, and 12 bases lay in between. CDR3 bases: TGTGCCAGCAGTTTTTTGGGGGCTGGTGAAAAACTGTTTTTT. Protein product: CASSFLGAGEKLFF. Variable domain in full (rest from reference TRBV27 and TRBJ1-4): EAQVTQNPRYLITVTGKKLTVTCSQNMNHEYMSWYRQDPGLGLRQIYYSMNVEVTDKGDVPEGYKVSRKEKRNFPLILESPSPNQTSLYFCASSFLGAGEKLFFGSGTQLSVL.

This CDR3 is CASSTGGQETQYF. Written as DNA, the CDR3 is TGCGCCAGCAGTACAGGGGGACAAGAGACCCAGTACTTC. The chain combines TRBV10-1 with TRBJ2-5; 8 nucleotides agree with TRBD1. This CDR3 is built from 13 residues. V was clipped by 5 bases and J by 2 bases; unmatched bases: 1. Germline CDR1 and CDR2: WNHNN and SYGVQD (reference sequence).